These 5 T cell receptor beta chains were sequenced from one sample in a study of T cell responses to AZD1222 COVID-19 vaccine. Some clones are missing from TCRdb's copy, which holds only in-frame ones; the method was immunoSEQ multiplex PCR. The repertoire has approximately 120,000 clones, just over 90% of them found once; the top ten carry 4.5%. Material: peripheral blood, obtained on day 0 of AZD1222 vaccination. These receptors all come from an adult in good health.

The V call is TRBV4-3, the J call TRBJ1-5; TRBD1 matches at 7 bases. Trimming cost V 0 bases and J 7 bases; bases outside gene matches: 3. The CDR3 runs to 14 residues. CDR1 LGHNA and CDR2 YSLEER come from the germline V gene. The CDR3 here is CASSQDRGRQPQHF. DNA of the CDR3: TGCGCCAGCAGCCAAGACAGGGGGAGGCAGCCCCAGCATTTT.

The chain carries TRBV15 and TRBJ2-7; possibly TRBD1 for D (6 bases). V shed 4 bases and J shed 2 bases, with 12 bases lying between them. The germline V gene encodes CDR1 LNHNV and CDR2 YYDKDF (reference sequence). The CDR3 runs to 14 residues. The CDR3 protein is CATSIQGIAYEQYF. CDR3 DNA: TGTGCCACCAGCATCCAGGGGATAGCCTACGAGCAGTACTTC.

A word on this clone: Within the sample, other DNA sequences also encode this same CDR3. The chain couples TRBV11-2 to TRBJ2-1; possible D gene TRBD2, 5 bases. The V and J ends lost 4 bases and 4 bases respectively, with 14 bases between them. CDR3 length: 15 amino acids. CDR1 and CDR2 from the germline V gene are SGHAT and FQNNGV. Here the CDR3 DNA reads TGTGCCAGCAGCTCCGTCGGAGGTCCTTACAATGAGCAGTTCTTC. Amino acid sequence: CASSSVGGPYNEQFF.

The chain combines TRBV6-5 with TRBJ2-7, with 10 positions matching TRBD2. The CDR3 consists of 15 residues. V shed 5 bases, J shed 1 base, and the junction held 5 bases outside the gene matches. The germline CDR1 and CDR2 sequences are MNHEY and SVGAGI. This CDR3 is CASSLGLAESYEQYF. DNA of the CDR3: TGTGCCAGCAGTCTAGGACTAGCGGAGTCCTACGAGCAGTACTTC.

This chain uses TRBV4-3 with TRBJ2-4; perhaps TRBD2 as D (6 bases). V was cut by 1 base and J by 3 bases, with 10 bases left in between. The germline V gene has CDR1 LGHNA and CDR2 YSLEER. This CDR3 spans 15 amino acids. Written as DNA, the CDR3 is TGCGCCAGCAGCCAAGGGCAGGGAGGCAAAAACATTCAGTACTTC. As protein: CASSQGQGGKNIQYF.